Presented here are 21 T cell receptor beta chains from one specimen sequenced in a study of CD8 T cells in ankylosing spondylitis. These receptors' targets are unknown. Study-wide results and limits: Blood of patients with ankylosing spondylitis appeared to be characterized by a TCR beta motif of about eight highly homologous variants.

TCRdb redid the calling of the 5' RACE reads with MiXCR, one entry per CDR3 protein. Among around 770,000 distinct CDR3 sequences, about 11% were seen once, and the ten largest hold 0.45% to 0.6%. The sample consisted of blood, either unsorted or a sorted T cell fraction (not recorded which). The receptors were sampled from a male donor with ankylosing spondylitis.

The gene calls are TRBV11-2 and TRBJ1-6; no definite D call. V lost 4 bases and J 9 bases, leaving 16 bases between the germline ends. Germline-derived CDR1 and CDR2 are SGHAT and FQNNGV. This CDR3 spans 15 amino acids. DNA for the CDR3: TGTGCCAGCAGCTGGACGACGGGCAGTGGTTCACCCCTCCACTTT. Encoded protein: CASSWTTGSGSPLHF.

This clonotype has just one count. V usage is TRBV20-1 and J usage is TRBJ2-1, with 11 bases identical to TRBD2. This CDR3 comprises 17 residues. After removal of 6 bases from V and 0 bases from J, the junction contained 10 bases not matched to a gene. Per germline, CDR1 DFQATT and CDR2 SNEGSKA (reference sequence). The CDR3 nucleotides read TGCAGTGCCCCTATCCTAGCGGGAGGCCCCTCCTACAATGAGCAGTTCTTC. Amino acid sequence: CSAPILAGGPSYNEQFF.

This clonotype was counted a few times. The CDR3 loop is CASSPLRDGNTIYF. CDR3 coding DNA: TGTGCCAGCAGTCCTCTCAGGGATGGAAACACCATATATTTT. This chain joins TRBV6-1 and TRBJ1-3; perhaps TRBD1 as D (5 bases). V was shortened by 5 bases and J by 3 bases, with 11 bases between the two germline ends. Germline V gene data show CDR1 as MNHNS and CDR2 as SASEGT. This CDR3 contains 14 residues.

This clonotype has only a few counts. This rearrangement joins TRBV7-2 to TRBJ2-5, with TRBD2 as a possible D gene (5 bases). CDR3 length equals 11 residues. Germline assignment: CDR1 SGHTA and CDR2 FQGNSA. The V and J ends lost 10 bases and 4 bases respectively, with 10 bases between them. In DNA, the CDR3 is TGTGCCAACCAACGGGGAGAGACCCAGTACTTC. This codes for CANQRGETQYF.

There are a few counts of this clonotype. V and J are TRBV20-1 and TRBJ2-1; D is unresolved. Germline lookup yields CDR1 DFQATT and CDR2 SNEGSKA (reference sequence). Trimming left V 2 bases short and J 6 bases short, with 8 bases between. The CDR3 sequence is 12 residues long. DNA for the CDR3: TGCAGTGCTAGACGACTGCTCAATGAGCAGTTCTTC. Amino acid sequence: CSARRLLNEQFF.

This clonotype has more than one count but fewer than ten. This may be a read error, as it is one base from a much larger clone. The conserved closing phenylalanine or tryptophan is absent in this CDR3, likely reflecting a read error. The V call is TRBV20-1, the J call TRBJ1-5, with D perhaps TRBD1 (5 bases). Germline V lookup: CDR1 DFQATT, CDR2 SNEGSKA (reference sequence). This CDR3 has 15 residues. V was shortened by 6 bases and J by 2 bases, with 17 bases between the two germline ends. The CDR3 region is CSAKERGRGNQPQHV. CDR3 DNA: TGCAGTGCCAAAGAGCGGGGCCGCGGCAATCAGCCCCAGCATGTT.

This clonotype occurred a few times. The genes are TRBV24-1 and TRBJ2-2; the D is unclear. The CDR3 spans 15 residues. Trimming took off 1 base at V and 1 base at J, with 6 bases between the two ends. The germline V gene has CDR1 KGHDR and CDR2 SFDVKD. Here the CDR3 reads CATSDFVRNTGELFF. In DNA form, the CDR3 reads TGTGCCACCAGTGATTTTGTGAGGAACACCGGGGAGCTGTTTTTT.

The chain uses TRBV7-8 and TRBJ2-5, with 7 bases that match TRBD2. Looked up from germline, CDR1 is SGHVS and CDR2 is FQNEAQ. The CDR3 runs to 15 residues. The junction had 10 bases not matched to a gene; V was cut back by 5 bases and J by 4 bases. CDR3 sequence (DNA): TGTGCCAGCAGCCCTCCCGGGGGGACGGCAGAGACCCAGTACTTC. Translating it yields CASSPPGGTAETQYF.

Only a few counts were recorded for this clonotype. The rearrangement joins TRBV10-3 to TRBJ2-1; D is uncertain. CDR3 size: 11 residues. V was trimmed by 9 bases and J by 3 bases, leaving 6 bases between them. Germline CDR1 ENHRY, CDR2 SYGVKD. Written as DNA, the CDR3 is TGTGCCATACAACTCTACAATGAGCAGTTCTTC. Protein product: CAIQLYNEQFF.

This clonotype was counted between two and nine times. The V gene is TRBV7-2, the J gene TRBJ2-1; D possibly corresponds to TRBD2 (5 bases). CDR3 length: 15 amino acids. V was pared by 4 bases and J by 3 bases, with 13 bases between. Germline assignment: CDR1 SGHTA and CDR2 FQGNSA. The CDR3 bases are TGTGCCAGCAGCTCAACTAGGAAGGGCTACAATGAGCAGTTCTTC. It is translated as CASSSTRKGYNEQFF.

At least ten counts were recorded for this clonotype. This chain links TRBV10-3 with TRBJ2-1; 14 bases agree with TRBD2. This CDR3 is built from 17 residues. Germline-derived CDR1 and CDR2 are ENHRY and SYGVKD. V lost 0 bases to trimming and J lost 5 bases; unmatched junction nucleotides: 3. This CDR3 reads CAISESATSGRDNEQFF. The CDR3 DNA sequence: TGTGCCATCAGTGAGTCGGCGACTAGCGGGAGGGACAATGAGCAGTTCTTC.

V and J are TRBV7-2 and TRBJ2-1; a possible D gene is TRBD2 (6 bases). V was clipped by 2 bases and J by 4 bases, with 12 bases between them. The length of the CDR3 is 15 residues. Per the germline V gene, CDR1 is SGHTA and CDR2 is FQGNSA. In DNA form, the CDR3 reads TGTGCCAGCAGCTTACGGCGGGACCCGTACAATGAGCAGTTCTTC. This codes for CASSLRRDPYNEQFF.

This clonotype was seen a few times. The chain has TRBV27 and TRBJ1-1, with a tentative D call TRBD1 (6 bases). The CDR3 is 13 residues long. Germline assignment: CDR1 MNHEY and CDR2 SMNVEV (reference sequence). The V end lost 8 bases, the J end lost 4 bases, and 14 bases lay between the germline ends. This CDR3 is CASQYTGFTEAFF. In DNA form, the CDR3 reads TGTGCCAGCCAATATACAGGGTTCACTGAAGCTTTCTTT.

As DNA, the CDR3 is TGTGCCACCAGTGATATACTAGCGGGGCCTCTGGATACGCAGTATTTT. This encodes CATSDILAGPLDTQYF. This rearrangement joins TRBV24-1 to TRBJ2-3; 10 bases fit TRBD2. With 3 bases clipped from V and 6 bases from J, the junction kept 8 bases outside the gene matches. Looked up from germline, CDR1 is KGHDR and CDR2 is SFDVKD. The CDR3 loop spans 16 amino acids.

The chain joins TRBV7-9 to TRBJ2-2, with D tentatively TRBD1 (6 bases). The germline CDR1 and CDR2 sequences are SEHNR and FQNEAQ (reference sequence). This CDR3 has 15 amino acids. Trimming stripped 5 bases from V and 1 base from J, with 11 bases between. CDR3: CASSPDRRNTGELFF. The CDR3, as DNA: TGTGCCAGCAGCCCAGACAGGCGGAACACCGGGGAGCTGTTTTTT.

This chain links TRBV5-5 with TRBJ2-1, with D uncertain. The ends were cut back, 3 bases at V and 4 bases at J, with 8 bases in the middle. This CDR3 comprises 13 residues. Germline CDR1 is SGHKS and CDR2 is YYEKEE (reference sequence). Written as DNA, the CDR3 is TGTGCCAGCAGCTCCCTCCGGTACAATGAGCAGTTCTTC. It specifies CASSSLRYNEQFF.

This clonotype was detected only a few times. The chain employs TRBV4-1 and TRBJ1-2, with D uncertain. V was pared by 3 bases and J by 0 bases, with 8 bases between. The CDR3 is 14 residues long. CDR1 and CDR2 (germline): MGHRA, YSYEKL. CDR3 residues: CASSHKVSNYGYTF. The DNA of the CDR3 is TGCGCCAGCAGCCATAAAGTTTCTAACTATGGCTACACCTTC.

V usage is TRBV6-2 or TRBV6-3 and J usage is TRBJ2-3, with D uncertain. From germline, CDR1 is MNHEY and CDR2 SVGEGT. Trimming pared 6 bases from V and 2 bases from J, leaving 18 bases between. This CDR3 is built from 16 residues. The CDR3, as DNA: TGTGCCAGCAGCGACCGGTCCACCCCTTCCACAGATACGCAGTATTTT. Its protein is CASSDRSTPSTDTQYF.

This clonotype was counted a few times. The rearrangement joins TRBV7-9 to TRBJ2-1, with unresolved D. The V gene lost 5 bases and the J gene lost 5 bases, with 10 bases spanning the gap. CDR3 length: 13 residues. Germline V gives CDR1 SEHNR, CDR2 FQNEAQ (reference sequence). CDR3 sequence reads: CASSRPPNNEQFF. The CDR3 DNA follows: TGTGCCAGCAGCCGACCGCCCAACAATGAGCAGTTCTTC.

This clonotype was seen only a few times. This rearrangement joins TRBV6-2 or TRBV6-3 to TRBJ1-2; D is uncertain. V dropped 6 bases and J dropped 5 bases, with 13 bases sitting between them. Germline CDR1 and CDR2: MNHEY and SVGEGT. The length of the CDR3 is 13 residues. Written as DNA, the CDR3 is TGTGCCAGCAGCCTGATCCTCGGGTATGGCTACACCTTC. This encodes CASSLILGYGYTF.

This clonotype was seen a few times. The chain links TRBV20-1 to TRBJ2-2, with 9 bases that match TRBD2. V lost 1 base and J lost 7; bases outside the gene matches: 10. CDR1 is DFQATT, CDR2 SNEGSKA, per germline (reference sequence). This CDR3 has 16 residues. As DNA, the CDR3 is TGCAGTGCTAGAGTTGGTGGAGCGGGAGGATACGGGGAGCTGTTTTTT. Translating gives CSARVGGAGGYGELFF.